Sequencing of this TCR beta chain was carried out in a study of neurological immune-mediated disorders (dated by TCRdb to about 2019). Background on the whole study: Peripheral blood TCR-beta repertoires from HTLV-I-associated myelopathy (HAM/TSP) patients, multiple sclerosis patients and healthy controls were compared by UMI-based sequencing. Of the 70 or so subjects in the cohort, about 14 were HAM/TSP patients, around 35 were multiple sclerosis patients, and 20 were healthy controls. Longitudinal samples, technical triplicates and paired sorted CD4+ and CD8+ T-cell subsets, alongside PBMC samples, were included among the 106 TCR-beta libraries. Study-level results and caveats: No identical CDR3 amino acid sequences were shared among expanded clones across subjects, suggesting private TCR-beta repertoires in all groups. The highest TCR clonal expansion was observed in HAM/TSP patients, whereas the lowest was observed in MS patients, even when compared with healthy controls.

cDNA was synthesized by template-switch 5'RACE using a primer carrying a 10-nucleotide random unique molecular identifier by which each TCR transcript was tagged. Every sequencing run covered 15-18 subjects and yielded more than 160 million TCR-beta sequences. The RNeasy kit was used to extract total RNA. Using the KAPA Real-time Library Amplification kit, TCR-beta VDJ regions were amplified with primers for the TCR constant region and the 5'RACE anchor. Sample indexes and Illumina adaptors were added in a first PCR, and a second PCR then increased library yield. After Ampure bead purification, the TCR product of roughly 650 bp was size-selected on a 2% E-gel SizeSelection system. Before pooling, library quality was assessed on a Bioanalyzer, concentration was determined with Qubit, and library quantification was performed with the Kapa Library Quantification kit. An Illumina HiSeq 2500 was used to sequence the libraries paired-end at 2 x 150 bp. To increase sequence diversity, roughly 24-31% phiX was spiked into each library pool. In the paper's pipeline: Quality-filtered reads were processed with the UMI-based MiGEC pipeline, which removed over 75% of raw TCR sequences during error correction. IMGT germline references were used for alignment of VDJ genes, and clonotypes were defined by a unique CDR3 amino acid sequence together with V-J genes. VDJtools evaluated clonal expansion, Shannon diversity and CDR3 relatedness (CalcPairwiseDistances, ClusterSamples); CLCbio workbench built phylogenetic trees. Expanded clones were defined as having at least 8 unique UMIs, based on coefficient-of-variation modelling across technical triplicates. TCRdb ran its own pipeline on the public reads, namely fastp trimming at Q25 and MiXCR clone calling, and kept in-frame beta chains. Every distinct CDR3 protein forms one entry, paired with its most common genes and DNA. In this record, the V and J calls reflect TCRdb's handling and not the investigators' own analysis. Here the sample has about 10,000 distinct CDR3 sequences; 20% to 25% occur a single time. Approximately 50% of the sample rests with the top ten.

TCR libraries for sorted subsets were made from some 1 million sorted CD4+ or CD8+ T cells. Peripheral blood was subjected to Ficoll-Hypaque density gradient centrifugation to isolate PBMCs, which were then cryopreserved in liquid nitrogen. Paired sorted CD4+ and CD8+ subsets came from healthy controls, HAM/TSP patients and MS patients. Many counts were recorded for this clonotype. The antigen this receptor binds is unknown. No clone much larger than this one lies a single base away; base qualities are absent. V was cut back by 4 bases and J by 3 bases, leaving a gap of 19 bases between them. The CDR3 has 17 amino acids, counting the end cysteine and phenylalanine. Only the CDR3 DNA stays, 51 bases, in frame from base 1. CDR1 KGHSH and CDR2 LQKENI are derived from the germline V gene.

Specimen: CD8+ T cells from blood. The rearranged chain carries TRBV18 and TRBJ1-5; the D region possibly corresponds to TRBD1 (6 bases align). This receptor was obtained from a woman aged 55-75 years with HTLV-1-associated myelopathy (HAM/TSP). The DNA is as follows: TGTGCCAGCTCACGTATCCCCCGCCGGGACACCAATCAGCCCCAGCATTTT. Its protein reads: CASSRIPRRDTNQPQHF.